Following are 18 T cell receptor beta chains from one sample sequenced in a study of T cells in Graves' hyperthyroidism and ophthalmopathy. RNA transcripts served as the template for amplifying TCR beta CDR3 regions. Initially, a first-round RT-PCR of the TCR CDR3 employed the HTBI primer set. TCRdb passed the multiplex PCR reads through MiXCR, listing each CDR3 protein once. The table has hundreds of thousands of distinct CDR3 sequences, under 15% seen once. Input material: blood. These receptor sequences come from a woman younger than 35 with Graves' hyperthyroidism.

This clonotype showed up many times. The chain uses TRBV7-8 and TRBJ1-1, with 9 bases that match TRBD1. Germline CDR1 reads SGHVS; CDR2 reads FQNEAQ. Trimming took 7 bases from V and 3 from J; bases not matched to a gene: 3. There are 13 residues in the CDR3. CDR3 coding DNA: TGTGCCAGCACCAGGACAGGGGACACTGAAGCTTTCTTT. This gives the protein CASTRTGDTEAFF. Full variable domain (remainder filled in from reference TRBV7-8 and TRBJ1-1): GAGVSQSPRYKVAKRGQDVALRCDPISGHVSLFWYQQALGQGPEFLTYFQNEAQLDKSGLPSDRFFAERPEGSVSTLKIQRTQQEDSAVYLCASTRTGDTEAFFGQGTRLTVV.

This clonotype has a count of ten or more. The J gene is TRBJ1-2, the V gene TRBV5-1, with D unresolved. Trimming removed 4 bases from V and 1 base from J, with 17 bases in between. Germline CDR1 reads SGHRS; CDR2 reads YFSETQ. This CDR3 is 16 amino acids long. CDR3 in amino acids: CASSPGDPRLNYGYTF. The CDR3 coding sequence is TGCGCCAGCAGCCCGGGCGACCCTAGACTTAACTATGGCTACACCTTC.

At least ten counts were recorded for this clonotype. The chain employs TRBV6-2 or TRBV6-3 and TRBJ1-2, with D perhaps TRBD1 (5 bases). The V end lost 8 bases, the J end lost 9 bases, and 31 bases lay between the germline ends. Germline V lookup: CDR1 MNHEY, CDR2 SVGEGT. This CDR3 has 17 residues. For the CDR3, the DNA is TGTGCCAGCTCAGGGACGAGGGAGGATTTTCTTCCCCGGAGCTACACCTTC. Its translation is CASSGTREDFLPRSYTF.

Only one count was recorded for this clonotype. This chain links TRBV2 with TRBJ2-7; no definite D call. With 4 bases removed from V and 6 bases from J, the gap between germline ends came to 7 bases. Germline CDR1 SNHLY, CDR2 FYNNEI. CDR3 length: 11 residues. CDR3 DNA: TGTGCCAGCAGTGTTATGGTCGAGCAGTACTTC. This codes for CASSVMVEQYF.

This clonotype was observed a few times. CDR3 bases: TGTGCCAGTAAACAGGACCCAAATAATTCACCCCTCCACTTT. Protein: CASKQDPNNSPLHF. The V call is TRBV7-2, the J call TRBJ1-6, with D tentatively TRBD1 (5 bases). CDR1 is SGHTA, CDR2 FQGNSA, per germline. The CDR3 is 14 residues long. V lost 9 bases and J 5 bases, leaving 14 bases between the germline ends. Combining the CDR3 with reference TRBV7-2 and TRBJ1-6 gives the whole variable domain GAGVSQSPSNKVTEKGKDVELRCDPISGHTALYWYRQSLGQGLEFLIYFQGNSAPDKSGLPSDRFSAERTGGSVSTLTIQRTQQEDSAVYLCASKQDPNNSPLHFGNGTRLTVT.

This clonotype appeared many times. V and J are TRBV7-9 and TRBJ2-7; D is unclear. In germline, CDR1 is SEHNR, CDR2 FQNEAQ (reference sequence). The length of the CDR3 is 14 residues. V was trimmed by 0 bases and J by 0 bases, leaving 6 bases between them. The CDR3 DNA follows: TGTGCCAGCAGCTTAGCTAGGCTCTCCTACGAGCAGTACTTC. Translating gives CASSLARLSYEQYF. Complete variable domain (other parts from reference TRBV7-9 and TRBJ2-7): DTGVSQNPRHKITKRGQNVTFRCDPISEHNRLYWYRQTLGQGPEFLTYFQNEAQLEKSRLLSDRFSAERPKGSFSTLEIQRTEQGDSAMYLCASSLARLSYEQYFGPGTRLTVT.

The chain joins TRBV19 to TRBJ2-5; 7 bases line up with TRBD1. V lost 2 bases and J lost 1; bases outside the gene matches: 4. This CDR3 contains 15 residues. CDR1 and CDR2 from the germline V gene are LNHDA and SQIVND (reference sequence). CDR3 bases: TGTGCCAGTAGTATACGGGGACAGTCCCAAGAGACCCAGTACTTC. Amino acid sequence: CASSIRGQSQETQYF.

This chain connects TRBV6-1 to TRBJ2-7, with TRBD1 matching over 10 bases. CDR1 is MNHNS, CDR2 SASEGT, per germline. Trimming at V came to 7 bases and at J to 4 bases, leaving 10 bases not matched to a gene. The length of the CDR3 is 15 residues. The CDR3 nucleotides read TGTGCCAGCACCCCGGCGGGACAGGGGACGTACGAGCAGTACTTC. Amino acids: CASTPAGQGTYEQYF.

Many counts were recorded for this clonotype. CDR3 protein: CASSQVNSPLHF. As DNA, the CDR3 is TGTGCCAGCAGCCAAGTAAATTCACCCCTCCACTTT. The rearrangement links TRBV3-1 to TRBJ1-6, with D hard to call. The ends were cut back, 1 base at V and 7 bases at J, with 2 bases in the middle. The CDR3 contains 12 residues. Germline assignment: CDR1 LGHDT and CDR2 YNNKEL (reference sequence).

V and J are TRBV5-6 and TRBJ2-5, with a possible D match to TRBD2 (6 bases). The CDR3 has 13 residues. The germline V gene has CDR1 SGHDT and CDR2 YYEEEE. Trimming stripped 3 bases from V and 5 bases from J, with 11 bases between. In DNA, the CDR3 is TGTGCCAGCAGCTCGGGAGTCTGGGAGACCCAGTACTTC. Translation: CASSSGVWETQYF.

In its sample, this clonotype was seen many times. J is TRBJ2-3 and V is TRBV24-1; 8 bases match TRBD2. The CDR3 has 16 amino acids. The V gene's germline CDR1 is KGHDR and CDR2 SFDVKD. With 5 bases clipped from V and 3 bases from J, the junction kept 9 bases outside the gene matches. The CDR3: CATSGPQRETTDTQYF. As DNA, the CDR3 is TGTGCCACCAGTGGGCCCCAGCGGGAGACAACAGATACGCAGTATTTT.

This clonotype was picked up many times. V and J are TRBV28 and TRBJ1-2, with D possibly TRBD1 on 5 matching bases. V dropped 7 bases and J dropped 1 base, with 22 bases sitting between them. Germline V CDR1 and CDR2: MDHEN, SYDVKM. This CDR3 is built from 17 residues. In DNA, the CDR3 is TGTGCCAGCACCCCGAGGGGCCGAATGGAGATTAACTATGGCTACACCTTC. Its protein product is CASTPRGRMEINYGYTF.

The chain carries TRBV12-3 or TRBV12-4 and TRBJ2-5; D gene ambiguous. The CDR3 is 12 amino acids. V was shortened by 7 bases and J by 9 bases, with 15 bases between the two germline ends. The CDR3 DNA reads as TGTGCCAGCACCTCAAACGAGCAGGCCCAGTACTTC. As protein: CASTSNEQAQYF.

This clonotype was detected many times. The gene calls are TRBV7-8 and TRBJ2-7, with a possible D match to TRBD2 (6 bases). The V end lost 6 bases, the J end lost 2 bases, and 14 bases lay between the germline ends. This CDR3 comprises 14 residues. The germline V gene has CDR1 SGHVS and CDR2 FQNEAQ. This chain's CDR3 is CASSSRLDAYEQYF. The CDR3 nucleotides read TGTGCCAGCAGTAGTCGACTAGATGCCTACGAGCAGTACTTC. The full variable domain, in which reference TRBV7-8 and TRBJ2-7 provide the parts outside the CDR3, is GAGVSQSPRYKVAKRGQDVALRCDPISGHVSLFWYQQALGQGPEFLTYFQNEAQLDKSGLPSDRFFAERPEGSVSTLKIQRTQQEDSAVYLCASSSRLDAYEQYFGPGTRLTVT.

This clonotype came up a few times. The CDR3: CASSSPGGLADYEQYF. For the CDR3, the DNA is TGTGCCAGCAGCTCACCTGGCGGACTAGCGGACTACGAGCAGTACTTC. The chain links TRBV3-1 to TRBJ2-7; TRBD2 agrees at 10 bases. With 5 bases clipped from V and 3 bases from J, the junction kept 10 bases outside the gene matches. This CDR3 has 16 residues. CDR1 LGHDT and CDR2 YNNKEL come from the germline V gene (reference sequence).

This clonotype was seen a handful of times. The chain recombines TRBV28 with TRBJ1-5; D is undetermined. Trimming left V 6 bases short and J 7 bases short, with 10 bases between. This CDR3 region has 12 residues. Per the germline V gene, CDR1 is MDHEN and CDR2 is SYDVKM. The CDR3 DNA sequence: TGTGCCAGCAGAGACCCCGCCCAGCCCCAGCATTTT. Its translation: CASRDPAQPQHF. Drawing the rest from reference TRBV28 and TRBJ1-5, the complete variable domain is DVKVTQSSRYLVKRTGEKVFLECVQDMDHENMFWYRQDPGLGLRLIYFSYDVKMKEKGDIPEGYSVSREKKERFSLILESASTNQTSMYLCASRDPAQPQHFGDGTRLSIL.

This clonotype was seen repeatedly, ten times or more. This chain joins TRBV7-8 and TRBJ2-5; 14 bases map to TRBD2. The germline V gene encodes CDR1 SGHVS and CDR2 FQNEAQ. V dropped 0 bases and J dropped 6; count of bases not matched to a gene: 15. The CDR3 is 20 residues long. Here the CDR3 reads CASSLAYPSTSGGAIQTQYF. In DNA, the CDR3 is TGTGCCAGCAGCTTAGCGTACCCCTCGACTAGCGGGGGGGCGATACAGACCCAGTACTTC.

This clonotype was recorded many times. The J gene is TRBJ2-2, the V gene TRBV20-1; D remains unclear. The CDR3 totals 15 residues. Between the trimmed V and J ends, which lost 0 bases and 6 bases, there was a span of 14 bases. Germline V gene data show CDR1 as DFQATT and CDR2 as SNEGSKA (reference sequence). The CDR3 coding sequence is TGCAGTGCTAGAGATGTGGCAGGAAGGCCCGGGGAGCTGTTTTTT. The encoded protein is CSARDVAGRPGELFF.